The clone carrying this T cell receptor (beta chain) appeared a single time. As yet, its antigen is unknown. Study-wide results and limits: Tumor memory CD4+ T cell TCR gene usage was found to cluster with blood and lymph node memory CD4+ cells and with lymph node naive CD4+ cells. Greatest tumor Treg TCR overlap was with tumor naive CD4+ cells.

The CDR3 runs 14 residues. V lost 4 bases to trimming and J lost 7 bases, with 15 bases between them. Semi-nested PCR with Nested Universal Primer A followed constant-region reverse priming of full-length variable regions. MiXCR, applied by TCRdb to the 5' RACE reads, yields one record per CDR3 protein. The repertoire holds some 5,000 distinct CDR3 sequences, 60% to 80% seen once, with 3% to 4% in the top ten. This sequence originates from a female donor with breast cancer. The sequenced sample consisted of naive CD4+ T cells sorted from blood. The subset was: naive CD4+ T cells, CD4+CD45RA+CD25-. The chain joins TRBV12-3 or TRBV12-4 to TRBJ2-3; D is ambiguous. CDR3 sequence reads: CASSSTSSVNTQYF. The CDR3 DNA reads TGTGCCAGCAGTTCAACCTCGTCGGTCAATACGCAGTATTTT.